The 8 T cell receptor beta chains listed next were all sequenced from one sample in a study of cytomegalovirus exposure and HLA in healthy donors (dated by TCRdb to 2015 to 2018). Library preparation used the immunoSEQ multiplex PCR assay. The multiplex PCR relied on a mix of 60 forward primers for TCR Vbeta segments and 13 reverse primers for TCR Jbeta segments. The immuneACCESS repertoire file appears here via TCRdb, limited to in-frame rearrangements. These files lack a portion of the clones; in checked studies, under half of the deficit traces to unresolved V genes, and the cause of the others is not known. In all, the sample holds about 220,000 clones, and over 80% of those were seen once. Under 0.85% of the sample comes from the top ten. The specimen sequenced was PBMCs. All receptors derive from a boy younger than 10 in good health and CMV-seronegative.

This chain links TRBV4-1 with TRBJ2-3, with 10 nucleotides matching TRBD2. With V trimmed by 0 bases and J by 5 bases, 8 bases remained unmatched. The germline CDR1 and CDR2 sequences are MGHRA and YSYEKL. The CDR3 consists of 17 residues. CDR3: CASSQEILAGRVDTQYF. The CDR3 bases are TGCGCCAGCAGCCAAGAGATACTAGCGGGACGCGTAGATACGCAGTATTTT.

The V gene is TRBV6-5, the J gene TRBJ1-2; no clear D gene. Germline V gene lookup returns CDR1 MNHEY and CDR2 SVGAGI. The V and J ends lost 4 bases and 7 bases respectively, with 7 bases between them. The CDR3 consists of 11 residues. The CDR3: CASSSTGGYTF. The CDR3 nucleotides read TGTGCCAGCAGTTCCACGGGTGGCTACACCTTC.

The J gene is TRBJ2-1, the V gene TRBV5-1; 11 bases match TRBD2. Germline CDR1 is SGHRS and CDR2 is YFSETQ. The CDR3 length is 21 residues. Germline trimming cut 0 bases from V and 13 bases from J; bases unmatched to any gene: 27. This chain's CDR3 is CASSLARKWYGTSGLYNPQFF. Written as DNA, the CDR3 is TGCGCCAGCAGCTTGGCCCGAAAATGGTACGGGACTAGCGGCCTTTACAACCCCCAGTTCTTC.

The chain links TRBV6-1 to TRBJ2-7, with D possibly being TRBD2 (7 bases). V lost 6 bases, J lost 7 bases, and 13 bases lay in between. The CDR3 extends over 12 amino acids. Germline assignment: CDR1 MNHNS and CDR2 SASEGT. Here the CDR3 reads CASRKGGGEQYF. CDR3 DNA sequence: TGTGCCAGCAGGAAAGGGGGGGGAGAGCAGTACTTC.

The rearrangement links TRBV19 to TRBJ1-1; 8 bases are a match to TRBD1. The CDR3 runs 12 residues. Germline trimming cut 5 bases from V and 11 bases from J; bases unmatched to any gene: 7. Germline CDR1 reads LNHDA; CDR2 reads SQIVND (reference sequence). CDR3 region: CASSVRQGRAFF. In DNA form, the CDR3 reads TGTGCCAGTAGTGTTAGACAGGGGCGGGCTTTCTTT. The full variable domain, rest sourced from reference TRBV19 and TRBJ1-1, is DGGITQSPKYLFRKEGQNVTLSCEQNLNHDAMYWYRQDPGQGLRLIYYSQIVNDFQKGDIAEGYSVSREKKESFPLTVTSAQKNPTAFYLCASSVRQGRAFFGQGTRLTVV.

The chain joins TRBV4-2 to TRBJ2-7; tentatively, D is TRBD2 (6 bases). Germline V gene lookup returns CDR1 LGHNA and CDR2 YNFKEQ. The CDR3 consists of 15 residues. Trimming took off 8 bases at V and 0 bases at J, with 17 bases between the two ends. CDR3 bases: TGTGCCAGCCAGCCAATGGGAGGCCCCTCCTACGAGCAGTACTTC. Its translation is CASQPMGGPSYEQYF.

This chain connects TRBV19 to TRBJ1-2, with D perhaps TRBD1 (6 bases). This CDR3 has 13 residues. Germline CDR1 LNHDA, CDR2 SQIVND (reference sequence). The V and J ends lost 4 bases and 5 bases respectively, with 11 bases between them. The CDR3 region has the DNA TGTGCCAGTAGTACAGGGGTACTTTATGGCTACACCTTC. Encoded protein: CASSTGVLYGYTF.

The chain couples TRBV11-2 to TRBJ2-1, with 11 positions matching TRBD2. After removal of 8 bases from V and 5 bases from J, the junction contained 5 bases not matched to a gene. Germline-derived CDR1 and CDR2 are SGHAT and FQNNGV. CDR3 length equals 14 residues. In nucleotides, the CDR3 is TGTGCCAGCGGGACTAGCGGACACCACAATGAGCAGTTCTTC. Translating it yields CASGTSGHHNEQFF.